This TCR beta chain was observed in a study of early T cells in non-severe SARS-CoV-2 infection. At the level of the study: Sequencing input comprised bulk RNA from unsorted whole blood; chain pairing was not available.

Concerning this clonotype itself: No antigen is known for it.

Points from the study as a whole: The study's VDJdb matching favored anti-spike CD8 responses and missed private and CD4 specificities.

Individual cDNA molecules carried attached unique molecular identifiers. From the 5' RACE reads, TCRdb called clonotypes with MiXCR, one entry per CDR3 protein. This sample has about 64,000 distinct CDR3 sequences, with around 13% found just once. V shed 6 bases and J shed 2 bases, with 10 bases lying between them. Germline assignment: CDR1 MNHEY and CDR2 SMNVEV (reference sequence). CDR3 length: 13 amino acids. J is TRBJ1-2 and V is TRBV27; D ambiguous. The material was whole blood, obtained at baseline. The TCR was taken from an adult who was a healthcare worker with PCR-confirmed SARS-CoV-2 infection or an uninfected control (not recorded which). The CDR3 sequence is CASSLQINYGYTF. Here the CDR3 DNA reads TGTGCCAGCAGCTTACAGATAAACTATGGCTACACCTTC.